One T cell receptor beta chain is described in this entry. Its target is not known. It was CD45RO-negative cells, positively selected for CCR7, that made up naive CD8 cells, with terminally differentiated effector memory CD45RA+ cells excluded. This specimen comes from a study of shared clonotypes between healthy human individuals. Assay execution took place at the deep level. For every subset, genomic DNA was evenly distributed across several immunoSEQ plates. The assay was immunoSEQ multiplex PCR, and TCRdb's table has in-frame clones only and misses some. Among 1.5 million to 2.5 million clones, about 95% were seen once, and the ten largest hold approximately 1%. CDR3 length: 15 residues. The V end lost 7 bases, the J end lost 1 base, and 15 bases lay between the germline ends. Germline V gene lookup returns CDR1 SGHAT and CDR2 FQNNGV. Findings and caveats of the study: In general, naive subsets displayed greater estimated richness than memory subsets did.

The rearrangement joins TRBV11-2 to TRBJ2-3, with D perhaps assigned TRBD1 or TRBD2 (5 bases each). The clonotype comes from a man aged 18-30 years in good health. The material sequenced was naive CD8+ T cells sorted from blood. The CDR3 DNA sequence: TGTGCCAGCAACCCCCCGGGGCGGGGCACAGATACGCAGTATTTT. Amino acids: CASNPPGRGTDTQYF.